The present entry profiles one TCR beta chain with its context. This CDR3 contains 14 residues. The entry originates in a study of blood T cell repertoires in COVID-19. Libraries were prepared by immunoSEQ multiplex PCR; TCRdb keeps only in-frame clonotypes and omits some of them. Of about 260,000 clones in the sample, approximately 89% were seen once. This clonotype originated in a man aged 35-49 years with active or convalescent COVID-19. The genes are TRBV21-1 and TRBJ2-5; no check of the table's D call, TRBD1, against the DNA was made. TRBV21-1 is termed a pseudogene. Source material: peripheral blood. The CDR3 spells CASSGQGAQETQYF. The CDR3, as DNA: TGTGCCAGCAGCGGACAGGGGGCGCAAGAGACCCAGTACTTC.